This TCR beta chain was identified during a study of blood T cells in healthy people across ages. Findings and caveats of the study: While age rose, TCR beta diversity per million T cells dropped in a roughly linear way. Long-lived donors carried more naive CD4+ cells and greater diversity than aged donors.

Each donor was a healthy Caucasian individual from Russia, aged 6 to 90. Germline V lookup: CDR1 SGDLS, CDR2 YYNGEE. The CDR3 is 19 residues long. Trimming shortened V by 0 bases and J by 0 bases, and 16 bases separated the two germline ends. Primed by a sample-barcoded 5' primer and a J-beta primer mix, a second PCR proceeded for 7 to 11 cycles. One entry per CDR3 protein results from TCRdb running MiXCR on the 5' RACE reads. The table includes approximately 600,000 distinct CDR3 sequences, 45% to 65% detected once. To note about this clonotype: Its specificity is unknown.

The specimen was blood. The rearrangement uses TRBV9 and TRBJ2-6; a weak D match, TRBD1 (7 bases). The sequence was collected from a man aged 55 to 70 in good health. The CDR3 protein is CASSVARDSGRSGANVLTF. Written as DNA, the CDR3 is TGTGCCAGCAGCGTAGCTCGGGACAGCGGGCGCTCTGGGGCCAACGTCCTGACTTTC.